The rows below give T cell receptor beta chains drawn from one sample of a study of blood T cell repertoires in COVID-19. Produced via immunoSEQ multiplex PCR; TCRdb's table is partial and in-frame only. The top ten clones hold approximately 1.4% of a sample with under 150,000 clones, more than 75% of them seen once. The sequencing input was peripheral blood. These receptors originate from a human donor in a cohort sampled during active COVID-19. The CDR3 runs from the conserved cysteine through the conserved F or W. The order of the fields is J gene, clone size, D gene, V gene, CDR3 DNA, CDR3 protein. A D gene is named only where the DNA matches it firmly. Rows may omit the clone size; those that give it use once, few, many or a size class.

J gene: TRBJ2-7
clone size: .
D gene: TRBD1
V gene: TRBV5-1
CDR3 DNA: TGCGCCAGCAGTCTACGGGACAGGGGTTCCAACGAGCAGTACTTC
CDR3 protein: CASSLRDRGSNEQYF

J gene: TRBJ2-1
clone size: medium-sized
D gene: TRBD2
V gene: TRBV27
CDR3 DNA: TGTGCCAGCAGAACCAGCGGGAGTGGATACAATGAGCAGTTCTTC
CDR3 protein: CASRTSGSGYNEQFF

J gene: TRBJ2-2
clone size: few
D gene: TRBD2
V gene: TRBV2
CDR3 DNA: TGTGCCAGCAGTGATCTAGCGGGGGGGCAGATCGGGGAGCTGTTTTTT
CDR3 protein: CASSDLAGGQIGELFF

J gene: TRBJ1-1
clone size: few
D gene: .
V gene: TRBV29-1
CDR3 DNA: TGCAGCGTTGTGTTGGGGGGTACTGAAGCTTTCTTT
CDR3 protein: CSVVLGGTEAFF

J gene: TRBJ2-5
clone size: .
D gene: .
V gene: TRBV28
CDR3 DNA: TGTGCCAGCACACCTCCCCGAGCACAAGAGACCCAGTACTTC
CDR3 protein: CASTPPRAQETQYF

J gene: TRBJ2-6
clone size: .
D gene: TRBD1
V gene: TRBV13
CDR3 DNA: TGTGCCAGCAAACACAGGGGCGGGCTCGGTGGGGCCAACGTCCTGACTTTC
CDR3 protein: CASKHRGGLGGANVLTF

J gene: TRBJ2-1
clone size: .
D gene: .
V gene: TRBV24-1
CDR3 DNA: TGTGCCACCAGTGATCCGCCGGTGCAGGGAGGACTTAGTGAGCAGTTCTTC
CDR3 protein: CATSDPPVQGGLSEQFF

J gene: TRBJ1-1
clone size: few
D gene: TRBD1
V gene: TRBV7-2
CDR3 DNA: TGTGCCAGCAGCGTTCTGGGACAGGGGAACACTGAAGCTTTCTTT
CDR3 protein: CASSVLGQGNTEAFF

J gene: TRBJ2-1
clone size: .
D gene: TRBD2
V gene: TRBV27
CDR3 DNA: TGTGCCAGCAGTCCGAGGGCGGGGGGTGTTGTTGGGGGTCAGGGGAATGAGCAGTTCTTC
CDR3 protein: CASSPRAGGVVGGQGNEQFF

J gene: TRBJ2-6
clone size: .
D gene: .
V gene: TRBV3-1/TRBV3-2
CDR3 DNA: TGTGCCAGCAGCCAAGAGGGACACTTAGTCTCTGGGGCCAACGTCCTGACTTTC
CDR3 protein: CASSQEGHLVSGANVLTF

J gene: TRBJ2-2
clone size: .
D gene: .
V gene: TRBV6-4
CDR3 DNA: TGTGCCAGCAGTGACGCTCGGGGAACCGGGGAGCTGTTTTTT
CDR3 protein: CASSDARGTGELFF

J gene: TRBJ2-5
clone size: .
D gene: .
V gene: TRBV2
CDR3 DNA: TGTGCCATCGGCAGGGGCCTAGGGGAGACCCAGTACTTC
CDR3 protein: CAIGRGLGETQYF

J gene: TRBJ1-1
clone size: many
D gene: .
V gene: TRBV6-1
CDR3 DNA: TGTGCCAGCAGTGAGGGATCAGGGCCTGAAGCTTTCTTT
CDR3 protein: CASSEGSGPEAFF

J gene: TRBJ1-1
clone size: .
D gene: .
V gene: TRBV19
CDR3 DNA: TGTGCCAGTAGTAACAGGGAGGGGGGTGAAGCTTTCTTT
CDR3 protein: CASSNREGGEAFF

J gene: TRBJ2-3
clone size: .
D gene: TRBD2
V gene: TRBV13
CDR3 DNA: TGTGCCAGCAGCTTAGGCGGGGGGAGCACAGATACGCAGTATTTT
CDR3 protein: CASSLGGGSTDTQYF

J gene: TRBJ1-6
clone size: .
D gene: .
V gene: TRBV27
CDR3 DNA: TGTGCCAGCAGTTTAAAGGACACCGGGCCCGATAATTCACCCCTCCACTTT
CDR3 protein: CASSLKDTGPDNSPLHF

J gene: TRBJ2-7
clone size: .
D gene: .
V gene: TRBV2
CDR3 DNA: TGTGCCAGCACCTCGTGCGTTCCGTGCGAGCAGTACTTC
CDR3 protein: CASTSCVPCEQYF

J gene: TRBJ2-5
clone size: .
D gene: TRBD1
V gene: TRBV6-4
CDR3 DNA: TGTGCCAGCAGTTATGGACAGGGGGGCTTATTCCAAGAGACCCAGTACTTC
CDR3 protein: CASSYGQGGLFQETQYF

J gene: TRBJ2-2
clone size: few
D gene: TRBD1
V gene: TRBV7-9
CDR3 DNA: TGTGCCAGCACCCCGCCTCAGGGGGAAGGAAACACCGGGGAGCTGTTTTTT
CDR3 protein: CASTPPQGEGNTGELFF

J gene: TRBJ2-1
clone size: once
D gene: TRBD1
V gene: TRBV13
CDR3 DNA: TGTGCCAGCAGCTCCGGGACAGGGGCGGACAATGAGCAGTTCTTC
CDR3 protein: CASSSGTGADNEQFF

J gene: TRBJ1-6
clone size: .
D gene: .
V gene: TRBV28
CDR3 DNA: TGTGCCAGCAGCCCAGCGACAGACGGATCACCCCTCCACTTT
CDR3 protein: CASSPATDGSPLHF

J gene: TRBJ1-1
clone size: few
D gene: .
V gene: TRBV7-8
CDR3 DNA: TGTGCCAGCAGCTCCCTAACAGGGAACACTGAAGCTTTCTTT
CDR3 protein: CASSSLTGNTEAFF

J gene: TRBJ2-3
clone size: .
D gene: TRBD2
V gene: TRBV12-5
CDR3 DNA: TGTGCTAGTCTCCTAGCGGGGTACACAGATACGCAGTATTTT
CDR3 protein: CASLLAGYTDTQYF

J gene: TRBJ2-3
clone size: .
D gene: TRBD2
V gene: TRBV5-4
CDR3 DNA: TGTGCCAGCAGCTTGGCTAGCGGGAGGTCTAGCACAGATACGCAGTATTTT
CDR3 protein: CASSLASGRSSTDTQYF

J gene: TRBJ1-6
clone size: .
D gene: TRBD1
V gene: TRBV9
CDR3 DNA: TGTGCCAGCAGCCCCCTTTCCGGGGACAGGGGTATAAATTCACCCCTCCACTTT
CDR3 protein: CASSPLSGDRGINSPLHF

J gene: TRBJ1-2
clone size: .
D gene: TRBD1
V gene: TRBV9
CDR3 DNA: TGTGCCAGCAGCAACAGGGGGGGTACCTATGGCTACACCTTC
CDR3 protein: CASSNRGGTYGYTF

J gene: TRBJ2-2
clone size: .
D gene: .
V gene: TRBV4-1
CDR3 DNA: TGCGCCAGCAGCCAAGGGACAGCGAACACCGGGGAGCTGTTTTTT
CDR3 protein: CASSQGTANTGELFF

J gene: TRBJ2-7
clone size: once
D gene: .
V gene: TRBV3-1/TRBV3-2
CDR3 DNA: TGTGCCAGCAGCCCTCTTGGAGGGGGGGGGACCTACGAGCAGTACTTC
CDR3 protein: CASSPLGGGGTYEQYF

J gene: TRBJ2-2
clone size: few
D gene: .
V gene: TRBV2
CDR3 DNA: TGTGCCAGCACCTCCCGCCGGGGTTCGAACACCGGGGAGCTGTTTTTT
CDR3 protein: CASTSRRGSNTGELFF

J gene: TRBJ1-2
clone size: .
D gene: .
V gene: TRBV4-1
CDR3 DNA: TGCGCCAGCAGCCAAGAGGGGGCAGCACAGAACTATGGCTACACCTTC
CDR3 protein: CASSQEGAAQNYGYTF

J gene: TRBJ2-2
clone size: few
D gene: .
V gene: TRBV18
CDR3 DNA: TGTGCCAGCTCACCCCGCACCGGGGAGCTGTTTTTT
CDR3 protein: CASSPRTGELFF

J gene: TRBJ2-3
clone size: .
D gene: TRBD2
V gene: TRBV5-1
CDR3 DNA: TGCGCCAGCAGCTTCGGGACTAGCGGGAGCCCAGATACGCAGTATTTT
CDR3 protein: CASSFGTSGSPDTQYF

J gene: TRBJ2-7
clone size: .
D gene: TRBD2
V gene: TRBV11-2
CDR3 DNA: TGTGCCAGCAGCTTAGTGGTAGCGGGGAGCTCCTACGAGCAGTACTTC
CDR3 protein: CASSLVVAGSSYEQYF

J gene: TRBJ1-1
clone size: .
D gene: .
V gene: TRBV15
CDR3 DNA: TGTGCCACCGCCGTAGTGAACACTGAAGCTTTCTTT
CDR3 protein: CATAVVNTEAFF

J gene: TRBJ1-1
clone size: .
D gene: TRBD1
V gene: TRBV13
CDR3 DNA: TGTGCCAGCAGCCGTAGACAGGGTACTGAAGCTTTCTTT
CDR3 protein: CASSRRQGTEAFF

J gene: TRBJ2-1
clone size: .
D gene: .
V gene: TRBV28
CDR3 DNA: TGTGCCAGCAGTGTGAGCTGGGAGCAGTTCTTC
CDR3 protein: CASSVSWEQFF

J gene: TRBJ2-1
clone size: .
D gene: .
V gene: TRBV28
CDR3 DNA: TGTGCCAGCAGCCGAGGACAGACCTACAATGAGCAGTTCTTC
CDR3 protein: CASSRGQTYNEQFF

J gene: TRBJ2-3
clone size: .
D gene: TRBD2
V gene: TRBV7-6
CDR3 DNA: TGTGCCAGCAGCTTCGAAGGGACTAGCGGGACCTATACGCAGTATTTT
CDR3 protein: CASSFEGTSGTYTQYF

J gene: TRBJ2-1
clone size: .
D gene: TRBD1
V gene: TRBV5-1
CDR3 DNA: TGCGCCAGTCTTCCGGTAGGACAGGGTGCCGGTGAGCAGTTCTTC
CDR3 protein: CASLPVGQGAGEQFF

J gene: TRBJ1-1
clone size: .
D gene: .
V gene: TRBV29-1
CDR3 DNA: TGCAGCGTTGAGGGGGGAATGAGGACTGAAGCTTTCTTT
CDR3 protein: CSVEGGMRTEAFF

J gene: TRBJ2-3
clone size: .
D gene: TRBD2
V gene: TRBV6-2/TRBV6-3
CDR3 DNA: TGTGCCAGCAGCCCCGGGCGGCTAGCGGGAGGGACCAGCACAGATACGCAGTATTTT
CDR3 protein: CASSPGRLAGGTSTDTQYF

J gene: TRBJ2-5
clone size: .
D gene: .
V gene: TRBV10-2
CDR3 DNA: TGCGCCAGCAGTGAGTTAGGGGCCACCGACCAAGAGACCCAGTACTTC
CDR3 protein: CASSELGATDQETQYF

J gene: TRBJ2-4
clone size: .
D gene: TRBD2
V gene: TRBV6-1
CDR3 DNA: TGTGCCAGCAGTGAAGTAGCGGGAGGGAAAAACATTCAGTACTTC
CDR3 protein: CASSEVAGGKNIQYF

J gene: TRBJ2-2
clone size: once
D gene: .
V gene: TRBV9
CDR3 DNA: TGTGCCAGCAGCGTAGAAGCCTTCACCGGGGAGCTGTTTTTT
CDR3 protein: CASSVEAFTGELFF

J gene: TRBJ2-3
clone size: .
D gene: .
V gene: TRBV5-6
CDR3 DNA: TGTGCCAGCTTAGGACAAGGCACGCAGTATTTT
CDR3 protein: CASLGQGTQYF

J gene: TRBJ2-5
clone size: .
D gene: .
V gene: TRBV5-1
CDR3 DNA: TGCGCCAGCAGCCCTGGTGGAGACCAAGAGACCCAGTACTTC
CDR3 protein: CASSPGGDQETQYF

J gene: TRBJ2-3
clone size: .
D gene: TRBD2
V gene: TRBV6-4
CDR3 DNA: TGTGCCAGCGGTTCCGGGACTAGCGAGACAGATACGCAGTATTTT
CDR3 protein: CASGSGTSETDTQYF

J gene: TRBJ1-2
clone size: .
D gene: .
V gene: TRBV11-2
CDR3 DNA: TGTGCCAGCAGCCCGAGCACGTCGCTCACAGCAAACTATGGCTACACCTTC
CDR3 protein: CASSPSTSLTANYGYTF

J gene: TRBJ2-2
clone size: many
D gene: TRBD2
V gene: TRBV7-7
CDR3 DNA: TGTGCTAGCAGCCGAACCGGGACTAGCGTCACCGGGGAGCTGTTTTTT
CDR3 protein: CASSRTGTSVTGELFF

J gene: TRBJ2-5
clone size: .
D gene: .
V gene: TRBV6-8
CDR3 DNA: TGTGCCAGCAGGGTGAACCTAGCGTACGAGACCCAGTACTTC
CDR3 protein: CASRVNLAYETQYF

J gene: TRBJ1-2
clone size: once
D gene: .
V gene: TRBV7-9
CDR3 DNA: TGTGCCAGCAGCTTAGGGGGGCGGAGTGATGGCTACACCTTC
CDR3 protein: CASSLGGRSDGYTF

J gene: TRBJ2-5
clone size: .
D gene: .
V gene: TRBV7-8
CDR3 DNA: TGTGCCAGCAGCTTAGCGGACTGGGTCCAAGAGACCCAGTACTTC
CDR3 protein: CASSLADWVQETQYF

J gene: TRBJ2-7
clone size: .
D gene: TRBD1
V gene: TRBV6-5
CDR3 DNA: TGTGCCAGCAGTTACTCCGGGACAGGGCCCTACGAGCAGTACTTC
CDR3 protein: CASSYSGTGPYEQYF

J gene: TRBJ1-5
clone size: .
D gene: .
V gene: TRBV18
CDR3 DNA: TGTGCCAGCTCACCAACAGGGAGAAACAATCAGCCCCAGCATTTT
CDR3 protein: CASSPTGRNNQPQHF

J gene: TRBJ1-5
clone size: once
D gene: .
V gene: TRBV6-1
CDR3 DNA: TGTGCCAGCAGTGAAGAGATCGCCAGGTTAAATCAGCCCCAGCATTTT
CDR3 protein: CASSEEIARLNQPQHF

J gene: TRBJ2-5
clone size: .
D gene: TRBD2
V gene: TRBV11-2
CDR3 DNA: TGTGCCAGCAGCTTAGATCGGGGGGGCATGGAGACCCAGTACTTC
CDR3 protein: CASSLDRGGMETQYF

J gene: TRBJ1-5
clone size: .
D gene: .
V gene: TRBV11-2
CDR3 DNA: TGTGCCAGCAGCTTAGCAGGGAATCAGCCCCAGCATTTT
CDR3 protein: CASSLAGNQPQHF

J gene: TRBJ2-7
clone size: .
D gene: TRBD2
V gene: TRBV9
CDR3 DNA: TGTGCCAGCAGCGCCACGACTAGCGGGTCCTCCTACGAGCAGTACTTC
CDR3 protein: CASSATTSGSSYEQYF

J gene: TRBJ2-7
clone size: .
D gene: TRBD1
V gene: TRBV6-5
CDR3 DNA: TGTGCCAGCAGCTTGGACAGGGGGAAGCCCTACGAGCAGTACTTC
CDR3 protein: CASSLDRGKPYEQYF

J gene: TRBJ1-3
clone size: .
D gene: .
V gene: TRBV10-1
CDR3 DNA: TGCGCCAGCAGTCCCCCGGGTGGAAACACCATATATTTT
CDR3 protein: CASSPPGGNTIYF